These T cell receptor beta chains were read from a single sample in a study of siplizumab effects on memory and regulatory T cells. The table came from immunoSEQ multiplex PCR; TCRdb's copy has only in-frame clones and leaves some out. In the table there are some 97,000 clones, roughly 93% of which are singletons. Sequenced input: non-Treg CD4+ T cells sorted from blood. These receptors were obtained from a human donor in good health. The CDR3 runs from the conserved cysteine through the conserved F or W. D genes are given only for firm matches. Some rows have no size entry. The others give once, few or many, or a class for an expanded clone.

>TRBJ2-1|-|TRBV18|TRBD2
CASSTSGTSGRRVYEQFF
TGTGCCAGCTCAACGTCCGGGACTAGCGGGAGAAGGGTCTATGAGCAGTTCTTC
>TRBJ2-1|-|TRBV7-9|-
CASSEGLAVDEQFF
TGTGCCAGCAGCGAGGGGTTAGCTGTGGATGAGCAGTTCTTC
>TRBJ1-5|once|TRBV7-3|TRBD1
CASSLLGIRDRGREQPQHF
TGTGCCAGCAGCTTATTGGGAATCCGGGACAGGGGGCGGGAGCAGCCCCAGCATTTT
>TRBJ2-5|-|TRBV29-1|TRBD2
CSVIGLAGVETQYF
TGCAGCGTAATCGGACTAGCGGGAGTAGAGACCCAGTACTTC
>TRBJ2-5|-|TRBV7-9|-
CASSRSRETQYF
TGTGCCAGCAGCCGATCTAGGGAGACCCAGTACTTC
>TRBJ1-6|-|TRBV5-1|-
CASSLFQGSNNSPLHF
TGCGCCAGCAGCTTGTTTCAGGGGTCGAATAATTCACCCCTCCACTTT
>TRBJ1-1|-|TRBV19|-
CASSILGLRMNTEAFF
TGTGCCAGTAGTATACTCGGCCTGCGGATGAACACTGAAGCTTTCTTT
>TRBJ1-2|-|TRBV5-4|-
CASSLNEYGYTF
TGTGCCAGCAGCTTGAACGAATATGGCTACACCTTC
>TRBJ2-1|-|TRBV6-5|-
CASSYSIWKLENEQFF
TGTGCCAGCAGTTACTCGATCTGGAAACTGGAGAATGAGCAGTTCTTC
>TRBJ2-3|-|TRBV5-1|-
CASSLTGTTDTQYF
TGCGCCAGCAGCTTGACAGGTACAACAGATACGCAGTATTTT
>TRBJ2-5|-|TRBV7-9|-
CASTAGLASQYF
TGTGCCAGCACGGCAGGGTTGGCGTCCCAGTACTTC
>TRBJ1-5|-|TRBV7-8|TRBD1
CASKDRRGNQPQHF
TGTGCCAGCAAGGACAGGAGGGGCAATCAGCCCCAGCATTTT
>TRBJ2-1|-|TRBV5-6|-
CASSQVSEQFF
TGTGCCAGCAGCCAGGTCAGCGAGCAGTTCTTC
>TRBJ2-5|-|TRBV10-3|TRBD1
CAISETTGGETQYF
TGTGCCATCAGTGAGACCACAGGGGGAGAGACCCAGTACTTC
>TRBJ2-1|-|TRBV27|TRBD1
CASSLLGRGQGMNEQFF
TGTGCCAGCAGTTTATTAGGACGGGGACAGGGTATGAACGAGCAGTTCTTC
>TRBJ2-4|-|TRBV5-8|-
CASSFGGLFGDIQYF
TGTGCCAGCAGCTTCGGCGGGCTCTTTGGAGACATTCAGTACTTC
>TRBJ1-1|-|TRBV11-3|-
CASSLGGHRNTEAFF
TGTGCCAGCAGCTTAGGGGGCCACCGGAACACTGAAGCTTTCTTT
>TRBJ2-3|-|TRBV30|-
CAWNFITDTQYF
TGTGCCTGGAACTTTATCACAGATACGCAGTATTTT
>TRBJ1-2|-|TRBV4-1|TRBD1
CASSQEWRRGRDRPDYGYTF
TGCGCCAGCAGCCAAGAATGGCGGAGGGGACGGGACAGGCCCGACTATGGCTACACCTTC
>TRBJ2-3|once|TRBV7-2|-
CASSRPLSTDTQYF
TGTGCCAGCAGTAGACCACTCAGCACAGATACGCAGTATTTT
>TRBJ2-1|-|TRBV27|TRBD2
CASRLYTGTSGRQLYNEQFF
TGTGCCAGCAGACTCTATACCGGGACTAGCGGGAGGCAGCTGTACAATGAGCAGTTCTTC
>TRBJ1-1|-|TRBV6-1|-
CASRVDRRNTEAFF
TGTGCCAGCAGGGTAGACAGGAGGAACACTGAAGCTTTCTTT
>TRBJ1-1|-|TRBV19|TRBD1
CASSRGQGYTEAFF
TGTGCCAGTAGTAGGGGACAGGGTTACACTGAAGCTTTCTTT
>TRBJ2-1|-|TRBV5-1|-
CASSLQSSYNEQFF
TGCGCCAGCAGCTTGCAGAGCTCCTACAATGAGCAGTTCTTC
>TRBJ2-2|-|TRBV18|-
CASIGTNTGELFF
TGTGCCAGCATCGGGACGAACACCGGGGAGCTGTTTTTT
>TRBJ1-1|-|TRBV19|TRBD1
CASSISTGQGHTEAFF
TGTGCCAGTAGTATAAGTACCGGACAGGGTCACACTGAAGCTTTCTTT
>TRBJ1-2|-|TRBV28|TRBD1
CAADGQGVINYGYTF
TGTGCCGCTGATGGGCAGGGGGTGATTAACTATGGCTACACCTTC
>TRBJ2-7|-|TRBV6-7|-
CASSYKFVESYEQYF
TGTGCCAGCAGTTATAAATTCGTGGAATCCTACGAGCAGTACTTC
>TRBJ2-7|-|TRBV6-1|TRBD2
CATEPSGGYEQYF
TGTGCCACCGAGCCTAGCGGCGGATACGAGCAGTACTTC
>TRBJ2-7|-|TRBV27|-
CASSYLPSYEQYF
TGTGCCAGCAGTTACCTTCCCTCCTACGAGCAGTACTTC
>TRBJ2-7|-|TRBV19|TRBD2
CASSSATSGGSYEQYF
TGTGCCAGTAGTTCGGCGACTAGCGGAGGTTCCTACGAGCAGTACTTC
>TRBJ1-1|once|TRBV28|TRBD1
CASSLRTGKVTEAFF
TGTGCCAGCAGTTTACGGACAGGGAAGGTCACTGAAGCTTTCTTT
>TRBJ1-3|-|TRBV6-6|-
CASSYSSGTGNTIYF
TGTGCCAGCAGTTACTCGTCAGGAACTGGAAACACCATATATTTT
>TRBJ2-5|-|TRBV6-5|-
CASRTQGRETQYF
TGTGCCAGCAGGACTCAGGGGCGGGAGACCCAGTACTTC
>TRBJ1-1|-|TRBV5-6|TRBD1
CASSPIRTGVSVNTEAFF
TGTGCCAGCAGCCCCATAAGGACAGGGGTGAGTGTGAACACTGAAGCTTTCTTT
>TRBJ2-7|-|TRBV6-6|TRBD1
CASSYQDRTYEQYF
TGTGCCAGCAGTTACCAGGACAGGACCTACGAGCAGTACTTC
>TRBJ2-2|-|TRBV2|TRBD2
CASRGLAGVAGELFF
TGTGCCAGCCGAGGACTAGCGGGAGTTGCCGGGGAGCTGTTTTTT
>TRBJ2-1|-|TRBV18|-
CASSPPGQWDEQFF
TGTGCCAGCTCACCGCCCGGACAGTGGGATGAGCAGTTCTTC
>TRBJ2-1|-|TRBV29-1|-
CSVDYNSAEQFF
TGCAGCGTTGACTACAATTCCGCTGAGCAGTTCTTC
>TRBJ2-5|-|TRBV10-3|-
CAISDSFAGTPETQYF
TGTGCCATCAGTGACTCTTTCGCTGGGACCCCAGAGACCCAGTACTTC
>TRBJ2-7|-|TRBV7-8|-
CASSFSPPGEQYF
TGTGCCAGCAGCTTTAGCCCTCCCGGCGAGCAGTACTTC
>TRBJ2-7|-|TRBV28|-
CASWPGKRGIYEQYF
TGTGCCAGCTGGCCCGGGAAAAGGGGTATCTACGAGCAGTACTTC
>TRBJ2-3|-|TRBV5-4|-
CASSLISALVDTQYF
TGTGCCAGCAGCTTGATTTCAGCCCTTGTAGATACGCAGTATTTT
>TRBJ1-1|few|TRBV6-1|-
CASSESLGAFF
TGTGCCAGCAGTGAAAGTCTTGGAGCTTTCTTT
>TRBJ2-5|-|TRBV10-3|-
CAISESPSAYQETQYF
TGTGCCATCAGTGAGTCTCCTAGCGCGTACCAAGAGACCCAGTACTTC